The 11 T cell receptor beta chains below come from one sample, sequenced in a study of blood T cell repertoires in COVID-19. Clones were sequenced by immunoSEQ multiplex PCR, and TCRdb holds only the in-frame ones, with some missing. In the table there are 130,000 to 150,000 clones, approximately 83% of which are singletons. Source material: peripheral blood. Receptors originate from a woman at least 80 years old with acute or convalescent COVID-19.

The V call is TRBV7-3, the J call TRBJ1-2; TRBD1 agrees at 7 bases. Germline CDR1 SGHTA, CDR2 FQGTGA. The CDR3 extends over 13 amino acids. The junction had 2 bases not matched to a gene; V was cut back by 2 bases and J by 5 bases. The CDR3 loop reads CASSLGQDYGYTF. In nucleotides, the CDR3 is TGTGCCAGCAGCTTAGGACAGGATTATGGCTACACCTTC.

The DNA for the CDR3 is TGCGCCAGCAGCCATTCTCGCATGGGCCCAGGGTTTCGCAACACCGGGGAGCTGTTTTTT. The encoded protein is CASSHSRMGPGFRNTGELFF. This rearrangement joins TRBV4-1 to TRBJ2-2, with D maybe TRBD1 (5 bases). Trimming shortened V by 3 bases and J by 2 bases, and 25 bases separated the two germline ends. The CDR3 extends over 20 amino acids. Germline V CDR1 and CDR2: MGHRA, YSYEKL.

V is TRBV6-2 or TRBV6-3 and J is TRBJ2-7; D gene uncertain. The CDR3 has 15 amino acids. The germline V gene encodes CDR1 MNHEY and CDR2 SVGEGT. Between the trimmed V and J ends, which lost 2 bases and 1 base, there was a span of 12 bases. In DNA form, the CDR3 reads TGTGCCAGCAGTTACCTTGAGGTCCTTTCCTACGAGCAGTACTTC. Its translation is CASSYLEVLSYEQYF.

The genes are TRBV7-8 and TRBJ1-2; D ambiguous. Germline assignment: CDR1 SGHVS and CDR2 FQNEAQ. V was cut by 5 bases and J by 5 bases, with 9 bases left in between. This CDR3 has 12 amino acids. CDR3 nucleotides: TGTGCCAGCAGCCTTGTTACATATGGCTACACCTTC. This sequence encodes CASSLVTYGYTF.

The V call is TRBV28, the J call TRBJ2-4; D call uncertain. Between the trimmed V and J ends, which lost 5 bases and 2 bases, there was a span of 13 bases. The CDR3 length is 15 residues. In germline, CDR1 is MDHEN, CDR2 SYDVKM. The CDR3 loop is CASSNPVKSKNIQYF. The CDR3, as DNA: TGTGCCAGCAGTAATCCAGTAAAGTCCAAAAACATTCAGTACTTC.

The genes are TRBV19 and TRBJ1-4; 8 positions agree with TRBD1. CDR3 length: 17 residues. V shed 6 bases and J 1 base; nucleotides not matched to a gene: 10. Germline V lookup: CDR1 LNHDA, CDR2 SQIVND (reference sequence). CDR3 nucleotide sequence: TGTGCCAGTAGCCGACCAACAGGGGGAGAAACTAATGAAAAACTGTTTTTT. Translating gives CASSRPTGGETNEKLFF. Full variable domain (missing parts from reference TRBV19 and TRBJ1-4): DGGITQSPKYLFRKEGQNVTLSCEQNLNHDAMYWYRQDPGQGLRLIYYSQIVNDFQKGDIAEGYSVSREKKESFPLTVTSAQKNPTAFYLCASSRPTGGETNEKLFFGSGTQLSVL.

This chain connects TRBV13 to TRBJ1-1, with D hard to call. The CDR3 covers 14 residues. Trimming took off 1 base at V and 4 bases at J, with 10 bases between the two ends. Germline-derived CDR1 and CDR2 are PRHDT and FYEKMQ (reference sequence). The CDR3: CASSLASRLTEAFF. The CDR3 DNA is TGTGCCAGCAGCTTAGCATCGAGGCTCACTGAAGCTTTCTTT.

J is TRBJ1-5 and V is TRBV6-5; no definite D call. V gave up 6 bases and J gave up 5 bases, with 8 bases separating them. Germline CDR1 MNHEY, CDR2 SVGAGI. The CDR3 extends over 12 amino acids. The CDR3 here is CASSTPDQPQHF. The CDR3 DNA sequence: TGTGCCAGCAGCACTCCTGATCAGCCCCAGCATTTT.

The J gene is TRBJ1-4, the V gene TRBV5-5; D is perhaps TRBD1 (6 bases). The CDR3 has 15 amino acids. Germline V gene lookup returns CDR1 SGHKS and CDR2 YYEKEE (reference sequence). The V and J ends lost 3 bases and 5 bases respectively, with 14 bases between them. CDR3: CASSWAGAANEKLFF. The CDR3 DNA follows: TGTGCCAGCAGCTGGGCAGGGGCAGCGAATGAAAAACTGTTTTTT.

CDR3 DNA sequence: TGCGCCAGCAGCTCGGGGTTAAGGACGCCGAACAATGAGCAGTTCTTC. Its translation: CASSSGLRTPNNEQFF. The chain carries TRBV5-1 and TRBJ2-1; the D gene is possibly TRBD2 (5 bases). CDR1 is SGHRS and CDR2 is YFSETQ in the germline V gene. V was shortened by 3 bases and J by 5 bases, with 18 bases between the two germline ends. CDR3 size: 16 residues.

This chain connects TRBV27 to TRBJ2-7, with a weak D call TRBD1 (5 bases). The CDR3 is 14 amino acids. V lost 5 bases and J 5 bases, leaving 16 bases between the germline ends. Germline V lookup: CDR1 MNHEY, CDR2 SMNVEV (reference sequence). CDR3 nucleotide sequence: TGTGCCAGCAGTCTCAACCGCCTAGGGGACGAGCAGTACTTC. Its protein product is CASSLNRLGDEQYF.